Below are 30 T cell receptor beta chains sequenced from a single sample in a study of regulatory and conventional T cells in RAG deficiency. The sorted regulatory T cells were CD4+, CD25-high and CD127-low, with genomic DNA sequenced. This table comes from immunoSEQ multiplex PCR, and its TCRdb copy is limited to in-frame clones, with some not included. The table lists roughly 19,000 clones, about nine tenths of them singletons. This same sample was also taken into another study, of regulatory T cells. That paper notes: The primer mix had 52 TRBV and 13 TRBJ primers.

The source material was Tregs sorted from blood. The receptors were gathered from a human donor in good health.

The V and J genes are TRBV2 and TRBJ2-1; 9 nucleotides match TRBD2. With V trimmed by 6 bases and J by 8 bases, 8 bases remained unmatched. CDR1 SNHLY and CDR2 FYNNEI come from the germline V gene. The CDR3 has 14 residues. The CDR3 loop reads CASREREDWDEQFF. CDR3 DNA: TGTGCCAGCAGGGAGCGGGAGGATTGGGATGAGCAGTTCTTC.

CDR3 protein: CASSKGLAKMSYEQYF. DNA of the CDR3: TGTGCCAGCAGTAAGGGACTAGCGAAAATGTCCTACGAGCAGTACTTC. This sequence joins TRBV2 and TRBJ2-7; 10 positions match TRBD2. Germline V CDR1 and CDR2: SNHLY, FYNNEI. With 5 bases clipped from V and 1 base from J, the junction kept 8 bases outside the gene matches. CDR3 length: 16 amino acids.

The chain combines TRBV7-8 with TRBJ2-5, with D possibly being TRBD1 (5 bases). The J call may not be correct, given that the DNA end is closer to TRBJ2-7. CDR1 is SGHVS and CDR2 is FQNEAQ in the germline V gene. The CDR3 extends over 14 amino acids. CDR3 sequence (DNA): TGTGCCAGCAGCTTAGGAACAGGACCCTACGAGCAGTACTTC. Its protein is CASSLGTGPYEQYF.

The chain uses TRBV5-1 and TRBJ2-7, with 11 bases aligning to TRBD2. V shed 4 bases and J 2 bases; nucleotides not matched to a gene: 8. Germline values: CDR1 SGHRS, CDR2 YFSETQ. The length of the CDR3 is 16 residues. CDR3 DNA sequence: TGCGCCAGCAGCCGGGAGCCGGGACTAGCGGCCTACGAGCAGTACTTC. It codes for CASSREPGLAAYEQYF.

This chain links TRBV19 with TRBJ2-2, with 8 bases that match TRBD1. CDR3 length: 14 amino acids. The trim removed 5 bases at V and 3 bases at J, leaving 2 bases unmatched. CDR1 LNHDA and CDR2 SQIVND come from the germline V gene (reference sequence). CDR3 sequence (DNA): TGTGCCAGTAGTCACAGGGGGTACACCGGGGAGCTGTTTTTT. Its protein product is CASSHRGYTGELFF.

The chain has TRBV11-2 and TRBJ1-1; D remains ambiguous. CDR3 size: 15 residues. Germline V gene sequence: CDR1 SGHAT, CDR2 FQNNGV. Trimming took off 5 bases at V and 0 bases at J, with 13 bases between the two ends. CDR3 sequence: CASSLLIGVNTEAFF. The CDR3 nucleotides read TGTGCCAGCAGCCTACTTATAGGAGTGAACACTGAAGCTTTCTTT. Filled out from reference TRBV11-2 and TRBJ1-1, the complete variable domain reads EAGVAQSPRYKIIEKRQSVAFWCNPISGHATLYWYQQILGQGPKLLIQFQNNGVVDDSQLPKDRFSAERLKGVDSTLKIQPAKLEDSAVYLCASSLLIGVNTEAFFGQGTRLTVV.

The V call is TRBV19, the J call TRBJ1-2; 7 bases map to TRBD1. The V and J ends lost 3 bases and 4 bases, in that order; junction bases with no gene match: 8. Germline lookup yields CDR1 LNHDA and CDR2 SQIVND (reference sequence). This CDR3 spans 15 amino acids. CDR3 region: CASSIQGQWIYGYTF. The CDR3 nucleotides are TGTGCCAGTAGTATTCAGGGACAGTGGATCTATGGCTACACCTTC.

This chain connects TRBV11-2 to TRBJ1-5, with TRBD1 as a possible D gene (5 bases). CDR1 and CDR2 (germline): SGHAT, FQNNGV. V gave up 5 bases and J gave up 7 bases, with 21 bases separating them. The CDR3 is made up of 16 amino acids. The DNA of the CDR3 is TGTGCCAGCAGCCAAGAGTTCTGGCGGGGCCCCCAGCCCCAGCATTTT. Its translation: CASSQEFWRGPQPQHF.

This chain connects TRBV7-6 to TRBJ2-3, with 8 positions matching TRBD2. Trimming at V came to 2 bases and at J to 7 bases, leaving 8 bases not matched to a gene. This CDR3 comprises 15 residues. Germline V gene sequence: CDR1 SGHVS, CDR2 FNYEAQ. CDR3: CASSLHNGGANTQYF. The DNA for the CDR3 is TGTGCCAGCAGCTTACACAACGGGGGGGCCAATACGCAGTATTTT.

The gene calls are TRBV19 and TRBJ1-1; no clear D. The CDR3 loop spans 13 amino acids. Germline values: CDR1 LNHDA, CDR2 SQIVND (reference sequence). V was clipped by 6 bases and J by 8 bases, with 16 bases between them. The CDR3 region has the DNA TGTGCCAGTAGGAAGGACGGTGGTCGAGAAGCTTTCTTT. It codes for CASRKDGGREAFF. The full variable domain, rest sourced from reference TRBV19 and TRBJ1-1, is DGGITQSPKYLFRKEGQNVTLSCEQNLNHDAMYWYRQDPGQGLRLIYYSQIVNDFQKGDIAEGYSVSREKKESFPLTVTSAQKNPTAFYLCASRKDGGREAFFGQGTRLTVV.

The chain has TRBV10-1 and TRBJ2-7; 7 bases line up with TRBD2. This CDR3 has 14 amino acids. J lost 2 bases, V lost 3 bases, and 4 bases had no gene match. Germline V CDR1 and CDR2: WNHNN, SYGVQD (reference sequence). The CDR3 DNA follows: TGCGCCAGCAGTGATTTGGGAGGGCCCTACGAGCAGTACTTC. It codes for CASSDLGGPYEQYF.

This clone was observed a single time. The rearrangement links TRBV30 to TRBJ1-3; no firm D call. The CDR3 has 13 residues. The V gene lost 4 bases and the J gene lost 2 bases, with 9 bases spanning the gap. The germline V gene has CDR1 GTSNPN and CDR2 SVGIG (reference sequence). The CDR3 spells CAWTMRPGNTIYF. CDR3 in DNA: TGTGCCTGGACTATGAGGCCTGGAAACACCATATATTTT.

The gene calls are TRBV9 and TRBJ1-4; 9 bases map to TRBD1. J gave up 6 bases and V 5 bases, and 5 bases lay outside the gene matches. This CDR3 is built from 14 residues. Per the germline V gene, CDR1 is SGDLS and CDR2 is YYNGEE. The CDR3 DNA follows: TGTGCCAGCAGTGAACAGGGGGCTGATGAAAAACTGTTTTTT. It codes for CASSEQGADEKLFF.

The gene calls are TRBV20-1 and TRBJ2-7; D possibly corresponds to TRBD1 (6 bases). This CDR3 is built from 9 residues. Germline V gene sequence: CDR1 DFQATT, CDR2 SNEGSKA (reference sequence). The germline V and J ends were trimmed by 6 bases and 7 bases, with 7 bases remaining between them. CDR3 amino acids: CSAGTEQYF. The CDR3 DNA follows: TGCAGTGCAGGGACAGAGCAGTACTTC.

The chain employs TRBV6-5 and TRBJ2-7; 13 positions match TRBD2. This CDR3 spans 15 amino acids. Germline V CDR1 and CDR2: MNHEY, SVGAGI. Germline trimming cut 5 bases from V and 6 bases from J; bases unmatched to any gene: 7. The CDR3 DNA is TGTGCCAGCAGTGCGCCGGGACTAGCGGGATTCGAGCAGTACTTC. It translates to CASSAPGLAGFEQYF.

The chain employs TRBV5-1 and TRBJ2-1, with 11 bases fitting TRBD2. The ends lost 4 bases at V and 6 bases at J; junction bases unmatched: 9. CDR1 and CDR2 (germline): SGHRS, YFSETQ. There are 16 residues in the CDR3. Written as DNA, the CDR3 is TGCGCCAGCAGCCCCCTACTAGCGGGAGTTCTCAATGAGCAGTTCTTC. Its protein product is CASSPLLAGVLNEQFF.

The CDR3, as DNA: TGTGCCAGTAGCCCCGGAACCTTGAACACTGAAGCTTTCTTT. The encoded protein is CASSPGTLNTEAFF. The chain links TRBV19 to TRBJ1-1, with D unclear. The CDR3 loop spans 14 amino acids. The ends were cut back, 6 bases at V and 0 bases at J, with 11 bases in the middle. Germline lookup yields CDR1 LNHDA and CDR2 SQIVND (reference sequence).

The gene calls are TRBV9 and TRBJ1-1; 7 bases map to TRBD1. Germline CDR1 SGDLS, CDR2 YYNGEE. The CDR3 contains 14 residues. The J segment lost 6 bases and the V segment lost 3 bases, leaving 8 bases of the junction unmatched. CDR3: CASSAGTATAEAFF. CDR3 sequence (DNA): TGTGCCAGCAGCGCTGGGACAGCTACCGCTGAAGCTTTCTTT.

The CDR3, as DNA: TGTGCCAGTAGTATAACAGGTGGAGGCTACACCTTC. Its translation: CASSITGGGYTF. The chain has TRBV19 and TRBJ1-2; weak D call: TRBD1 (5 bases). The germline CDR1 and CDR2 sequences are LNHDA and SQIVND (reference sequence). The CDR3 spans 12 residues. The V end was cut by 2 bases, the J end by 8 bases, with 9 bases between.

V usage is TRBV19 and J usage is TRBJ2-1; TRBD2 matches at 12 bases. CDR1 and CDR2 from the germline V gene are LNHDA and SQIVND (reference sequence). V shed 4 bases, J shed 1 base, and the junction held 8 bases outside the gene matches. The CDR3 length is 18 residues. CDR3 protein: CASSTRTSGKSSYNEQFF. DNA of the CDR3: TGTGCCAGTAGTACCCGGACTAGCGGGAAATCATCCTACAATGAGCAGTTCTTC.

The chain's CDR3 is CAWGKATGAQETQYF. CDR3 DNA: TGTGCCTGGGGAAAAGCAACAGGGGCCCAAGAGACCCAGTACTTC. J is TRBJ2-5 and V is TRBV30, with TRBD1 matching 7 bases. V dropped 5 bases and J dropped 1; count of bases not matched to a gene: 10. The CDR3 is 15 residues long. In germline, CDR1 is GTSNPN, CDR2 SVGIG (reference sequence).

The V call is TRBV6-1, the J call TRBJ1-2; 7 nucleotides agree with TRBD1. J was trimmed by 4 bases and V by 5 bases; bases with no gene match: 10. CDR3 length: 15 residues. Germline loops: CDR1 MNHNS, CDR2 SASEGT. Here the CDR3 reads CASSTRDRTRYGYTF. The CDR3 bases are TGTGCCAGCAGTACCCGGGACAGAACTCGCTATGGCTACACCTTC.

As regards this clone: The sample holds other DNA sequences that translate to the same CDR3. The rearrangement links TRBV28 to TRBJ1-4; D not certain. This CDR3 has 14 amino acids. Germline V gene lookup returns CDR1 MDHEN and CDR2 SYDVKM. Trimming removed 4 bases at V and 6 bases at J, with 12 bases between. For the CDR3, the DNA is TGTGCCAGCAGTTCCCCGACGGTGGATGAAAAACTGTTTTTT. Encoded protein: CASSSPTVDEKLFF.

This clone was observed a handful of times. V is TRBV19 and J is TRBJ1-5; 12 bases match TRBD1. Germline CDR1 reads LNHDA; CDR2 reads SQIVND (reference sequence). V lost 1 base to trimming and J lost 6 bases; unmatched junction nucleotides: 7. This CDR3 comprises 17 residues. In DNA form, the CDR3 reads TGTGCCAGTAGTATAGTCCGTGGGGACAGGGGGCGTCAGCCCCAGCATTTT. Translated, it gives CASSIVRGDRGRQPQHF.

This chain connects TRBV19 to TRBJ1-2; D unresolved. V shed 7 bases and J shed 2 bases, with 11 bases lying between them. The germline V gene encodes CDR1 LNHDA and CDR2 SQIVND (reference sequence). The CDR3 spans 13 residues. The CDR3: CASTPLDNYGYTF. In nucleotides, the CDR3 is TGTGCCAGTACCCCCTTAGACAACTATGGCTACACCTTC. Variable domain in full (rest from reference TRBV19 and TRBJ1-2): DGGITQSPKYLFRKEGQNVTLSCEQNLNHDAMYWYRQDPGQGLRLIYYSQIVNDFQKGDIAEGYSVSREKKESFPLTVTSAQKNPTAFYLCASTPLDNYGYTFGSGTRLTVV.

This chain links TRBV5-1 with TRBJ2-1, with D uncertain. The CDR3 is 12 residues long. Germline V gene sequence: CDR1 SGHRS, CDR2 YFSETQ. V was pared by 0 bases and J by 7 bases, with 5 bases between. In nucleotides, the CDR3 is TGCGCCAGCAGCTTGGCCTGGAATGAGCAGTTCTTC. This codes for CASSLAWNEQFF.

The chain carries TRBV7-2 and TRBJ1-1; 11 positions match TRBD1. The germline V gene has CDR1 SGHTA and CDR2 FQGNSA. V dropped 3 bases and J dropped 8; count of bases not matched to a gene: 5. This CDR3 spans 14 amino acids. The CDR3, as DNA: TGTGCCAGCAGCTTGGGGACAGGGGGGAGGGAAGCTTTCTTT. It is translated as CASSLGTGGREAFF.

This chain links TRBV7-2 with TRBJ1-5; D not resolved. V was trimmed by 2 bases and J by 2 bases, leaving 13 bases between them. Germline-derived CDR1 and CDR2 are SGHTA and FQGNSA. This CDR3 comprises 16 residues. The CDR3 region is CASSLIATQGNQPQHF. For the CDR3, the DNA is TGTGCCAGCAGCTTAATCGCAACTCAGGGCAATCAGCCCCAGCATTTT.

V and J are TRBV20-1 and TRBJ2-5, with D hard to call. Germline CDR1 is DFQATT and CDR2 is SNEGSKA (reference sequence). There are 10 residues in the CDR3. Trimming removed 2 bases at V and 5 bases at J, with 3 bases between. CDR3 sequence reads: CSARRETQYF. The CDR3 DNA follows: TGCAGTGCTAGACGGGAGACCCAGTACTTC.

The chain has TRBV5-6 and TRBJ1-2; D unclear. This CDR3 is 15 amino acids long. The ends were cut back, 0 bases at V and 3 bases at J, with 12 bases in the middle. Germline V gene lookup returns CDR1 SGHDT and CDR2 YYEEEE. The CDR3 loop is CASSLALGSYYGYTF. CDR3 nucleotide sequence: TGTGCCAGCAGCTTGGCTTTGGGTTCTTACTATGGCTACACCTTC. The variable domain in full, completed from reference TRBV5-6 and TRBJ1-2, reads DAGVTQSPTHLIKTRGQQVTLRCSPKSGHDTVSWYQQALGQGPQFIFQYYEEEERQRGNFPDRFSGHQFPNYSSELNVNALLLGDSALYLCASSLALGSYYGYTFGSGTRLTVV.